One and the same sample provided the 11 T cell receptor beta chains below, sequenced in a study of T cells in localized non-small cell lung cancer. Profiled with immunoSEQ multiplex PCR; TCRdb holds only in-frame clones, not every one. The repertoire has 20,000 to 25,000 clones, roughly 90% of them found once; the top ten carry around 6%. This specimen consisted of PBMCs, obtained before any cancer treatment. Source of these receptors: a man aged 35-75 years with stage II lung adenocarcinoma.

The chain couples TRBV23-1 to TRBJ1-5; D is possibly TRBD1 (5 bases). TRBV23-1 is identified as an open reading frame with a role that is uncertain. The CDR3 loop spans 18 amino acids. The V end lost 2 bases, the J end lost 0 bases, and 17 bases lay between the germline ends. The CDR3 nucleotides are TGCGCCAGCAGTCAAGACGGGACCGCAGTTCATAGCAATCAGCCCCAGCATTTT. Its translation: CASSQDGTAVHSNQPQHF.

The chain has TRBV19 and TRBJ2-2; D uncertain. CDR1 and CDR2 from the germline V gene are LNHDA and SQIVND (reference sequence). This CDR3 contains 14 residues. The V end lost 1 base, the J end lost 4 bases, and 7 bases lay between the germline ends. As DNA, the CDR3 is TGTGCCAGTAGTATAGGGGATGGCACCGGGGAGCTGTTTTTT. Its protein product is CASSIGDGTGELFF.

The chain recombines TRBV4-1 with TRBJ2-3; TRBD2 aligns across 8 bases. CDR3 length: 20 residues. The junction had 18 bases not matched to a gene; V was cut back by 0 bases and J by 4 bases. Germline lookup yields CDR1 MGHRA and CDR2 YSYEKL. Here the CDR3 reads CASSQDVRAGGRRWADTQYF. In DNA, the CDR3 is TGCGCCAGCAGCCAAGATGTTAGGGCGGGCGGGAGGAGGTGGGCAGATACGCAGTATTTT.

This clone has only one observation. The chain uses TRBV6-1 and TRBJ2-7; no clear D gene. V shed 4 bases and J shed 3 bases, with 7 bases lying between them. Per germline, CDR1 MNHNS and CDR2 SASEGT. This CDR3 is built from 12 residues. In DNA form, the CDR3 reads TGTGCCAGCAGTGTAACGAACTACGAGCAGTACTTC. Translated: CASSVTNYEQYF.

V is TRBV30 and J is TRBJ2-3, with D possibly TRBD2 on 7 matching bases. CDR1 is GTSNPN, CDR2 SVGIG, per germline (reference sequence). The CDR3 loop spans 15 amino acids. Deletions cut 1 base from V and 1 base from J, with 12 bases between. CDR3 DNA: TGTGCCTGGAGTGGGGCGGGGGCCGGCACAGATACGCAGTATTTT. Its protein is CAWSGAGAGTDTQYF. The variable domain in full, with the rest retrieved from reference TRBV30 and TRBJ2-3, is SQTIHQWPATLVQPVGSPLSLECTVEGTSNPNLYWYRQAAGRGLQLLFYSVGIGQISSEVPQNLSASRPQDRQFILSSKKLLLSDSGFYLCAWSGAGAGTDTQYFGPGTRLTVL.

This clone has a single count. The chain employs TRBV5-1 and TRBJ2-2; tentative D call: TRBD2 (5 bases). V was clipped by 0 bases and J by 5 bases, with 11 bases between them. This CDR3 comprises 15 residues. The germline gives CDR1 SGHRS, CDR2 YFSETQ. The CDR3 loop reads CASSLEGRRTGELFF. The CDR3 DNA follows: TGCGCCAGCAGCTTGGAAGGGCGGAGGACCGGGGAGCTGTTTTTT.

The chain uses TRBV11-3 and TRBJ2-3; D ambiguous. Trimming took off 2 bases at V and 2 bases at J, with 5 bases between the two ends. Germline V gene lookup returns CDR1 SGHNT and CDR2 YENEEA. The CDR3 has 13 amino acids. CDR3 nucleotide sequence: TGTGCCAGCAGCTTACAGGACACAGATACGCAGTATTTT. The encoded protein is CASSLQDTDTQYF.

The chain carries TRBV6-7 and TRBJ1-2, with D maybe TRBD1 (5 bases). TRBV6-7 belongs to the ORF category, with a function that is uncertain. Trimming left V 6 bases short and J 8 bases short, with 13 bases between. The CDR3 runs 12 residues. The CDR3 loop reads CASRQAGGGYTF. CDR3 bases: TGTGCCAGCAGACAGGCTGGTGGGGGCTACACCTTC.

The chain links TRBV7-3 to TRBJ2-2; 7 nucleotides match TRBD2. The germline V gene encodes CDR1 SGHTA and CDR2 FQGTGA. This CDR3 contains 18 residues. V was clipped by 5 bases and J by 4 bases; unmatched bases: 16. The CDR3 loop is CASSAIVRLAVPTGELFF. The DNA of the CDR3 is TGTGCCAGCAGCGCTATCGTCAGACTAGCCGTTCCCACCGGGGAGCTGTTTTTT. The complete variable domain, with remaining parts taken from reference TRBV7-3 and TRBJ2-2, reads GAGVSQTPSNKVTEKGKYVELRCDPISGHTALYWYRQSLGQGPEFLIYFQGTGAADDSGLPNDRFFAVRPEGSVSTLKIQRTERGDSAVYLCASSAIVRLAVPTGELFFGEGSRLTVL.

This clone has only a few counts. The J gene is TRBJ2-1, the V gene TRBV27, with D uncertain. With 4 bases removed from V and 6 bases from J, the gap between germline ends came to 7 bases. Germline lookup yields CDR1 MNHEY and CDR2 SMNVEV (reference sequence). The length of the CDR3 is 12 residues. The CDR3 is CASSSNLNEQFF. CDR3 in DNA: TGTGCCAGCAGTTCAAACCTCAATGAGCAGTTCTTC.

CDR3 sequence: CASSLTGGSTDTQYF. The CDR3 DNA follows: TGTGCCAGCAGCTTAACGGGAGGCAGCACAGATACGCAGTATTTT. V is TRBV7-3 and J is TRBJ2-3; TRBD2 is a possible D gene (6 bases). CDR3 length equals 15 residues. Germline V lookup: CDR1 SGHTA, CDR2 FQGTGA. The V and J ends lost 0 bases and 0 bases respectively, with 7 bases between them.